This TCR beta chain came from a study of vaccination and CD4 T cells after COVID-19. Study summary: Post-COVID samples were collected a median 101 days following diagnosis, spanning 35 to 161. Post-vaccine specimens were obtained a median roughly 70 days after dose two (range 14 to 241).

With the Oncomine TCR Beta short-read assay, DNA from cultured CD4+ T cells was sequenced. TCRdb re-called the PCR reads through MiXCR, storing one row per CDR3 protein. The table includes roughly 4,700 distinct CDR3 sequences, around 50% detected once. Details on this clonotype: Its antigen is not known.

Documented treatment: 10-day PBMC culture with coronavirus spike peptide pools or control peptides (ViraFEST assay). The receptor's source is a human donor who had recovered from COVID-19. The sequenced material came from CD4+ T cells from blood, cultured in vitro.

CDR3 sequence reads: CASSGSSYEQYF. CDR3 nucleotides: TGTGCCAGCAGCGGGAGCTCCTACGAGCAGTACTTC. The chain uses TRBV2 and TRBJ2-7, with D possibly matching TRBD2 (6 bases). Trimming shortened V by 6 bases and J by 0 bases, and 6 bases separated the two germline ends. This CDR3 region has 12 residues. Germline lookup yields CDR1 SNHLY and CDR2 FYNNEI.